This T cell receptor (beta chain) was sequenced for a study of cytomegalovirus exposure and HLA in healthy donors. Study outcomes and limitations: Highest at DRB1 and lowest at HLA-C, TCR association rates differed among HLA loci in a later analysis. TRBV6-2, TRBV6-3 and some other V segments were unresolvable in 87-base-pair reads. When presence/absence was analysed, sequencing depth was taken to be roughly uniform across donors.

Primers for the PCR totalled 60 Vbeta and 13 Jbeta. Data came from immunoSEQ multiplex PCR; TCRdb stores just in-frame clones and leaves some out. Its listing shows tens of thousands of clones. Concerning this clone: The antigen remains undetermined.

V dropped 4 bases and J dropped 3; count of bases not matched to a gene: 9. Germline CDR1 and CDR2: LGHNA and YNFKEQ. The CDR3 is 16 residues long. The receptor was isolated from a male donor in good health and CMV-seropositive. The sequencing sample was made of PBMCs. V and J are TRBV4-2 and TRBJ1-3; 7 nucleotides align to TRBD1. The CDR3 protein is CASSPGGQPYGNTIYF. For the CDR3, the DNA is TGTGCCAGCAGCCCCGGGGGACAGCCATATGGAAACACCATATATTTT.